This T cell receptor beta chain stems from a study of shared clonotypes between healthy human individuals. This clone was seen just once. V lost 5 bases to trimming and J lost 0 bases, with 7 bases between them. From germline, CDR1 is MNHEY and CDR2 SMNVEV (reference sequence). This CDR3 has 14 amino acids. As processed by the authors: Filtering differed since immunoSEQ provided only junctions, with no quality scores. Measured with immunoSEQ multiplex PCR; TCRdb has only the in-frame clones, and not every one. Clonal size and the V and J genes are those of that table, whereas D and trimming came from the DNA. In the table there are around 2.1 million clones, around 93% of which are singletons. Terminally differentiated effector memory CD45RA+ cells were excluded by CCR7 positive selection of CD45RO-negative cells.

The sequenced material came from naive CD8+ T cells from PBMCs. The receptor's source is a man younger than 30 in good health. Some clones in this sample may be carry-over from other donors' samples. This chain links TRBV27 with TRBJ2-2; D remains unclear. In nucleotides, the CDR3 is TGTGCCAGCAGTACCACACCGAACACCGGGGAGCTGTTTTTT. Encoded protein: CASSTTPNTGELFF.